These T cell receptor beta chains were read from a single sample in a study of blood T cells in healthy people across ages. TCRdb recomputed calls from the 5' RACE reads with MiXCR, one row per CDR3 protein. The table records 1.5 million to 2 million distinct CDR3 sequences, around 42% of them present only once. Sequencing input: blood. The source of these receptors is a human donor in good health. The CDR3 runs from the conserved cysteine through the conserved F or W. D genes are given only for firm matches. The size entry is marked missing in some rows and otherwise reads once, few, many or a size class.

j_call cdr3_length v_call d_call clone_size cdr3_aa cdr3_nt
TRBJ1-2 15 TRBV5-1 - few CASSPRGGTGYGYTF TGCGCCAGCAGCCCTCGGGGGGGCACGGGCTATGGCTACACCTTC
TRBJ1-1 13 TRBV29-1 - - CSVESLLNTEAFF TGCAGCGTTGAGAGCCTATTGAACACTGAAGCTTTCTTT
TRBJ2-1 16 TRBV11-2 TRBD1 - CASSLAGQVVNYEQFF TGTGCCAGCAGCTTAGCAGGACAGGTAGTTAACTACGAGCAGTTCTTC
TRBJ2-3 18 TRBV7-8 TRBD2 - CASSLSPSGGVTADTQYF TGTGCCAGCAGCTTATCGCCTAGCGGGGGGGTAACAGCAGATACGCAGTATTTT
TRBJ2-4 11 TRBV20-1 - - CSARGDVIQYF TGCAGTGCTAGAGGGGACGTTATTCAGTACTTC
TRBJ2-1 16 TRBV7-3 TRBD2 - CASSLMGTTTYNEQFF TGTGCCAGCAGCTTAATGGGGACTACCACCTACAATGAGCAGTTCTTC
TRBJ2-3 16 TRBV24-1 TRBD2 few CATSDLQWGAGGTQYF TGTGCCACCAGTGATTTGCAGTGGGGAGCGGGGGGAACGCAGTATTTT
TRBJ2-1 13 TRBV4-2 - - CASSQGPVDEQFF TGTGCCAGCAGCCAAGGGCCGGTCGATGAGCAGTTCTTC
TRBJ2-5 12 TRBV29-1 - once CSVEGFLKPQYF TGCAGCGTTGAAGGGTTTCTAAAGCCCCAGTACTTC
TRBJ2-4 21 TRBV13 - - CASSPESPGGDPLLAKNIQYF TGTGCCAGCAGCCCAGAAAGCCCGGGCGGGGATCCGCTTCTAGCCAAAAACATTCAGTACTTC
TRBJ2-4 17 TRBV4-2 TRBD1 few CASSQPQGANSKNIQYF TGTGCCAGCAGCCAACCACAGGGGGCAAATTCCAAAAACATTCAGTACTTC
TRBJ2-3 15 TRBV10-3 TRBD2 - CAISTSGGRTDTQYF TGTGCCATCAGCACTAGCGGGGGGCGCACAGATACGCAGTATTTT
TRBJ2-4 15 TRBV4-3 - few CASSQDPGARNIQYF TGCGCCAGCAGCCAAGACCCGGGGGCCCGAAACATTCAGTACTTC
TRBJ2-3 19 TRBV7-8 TRBD2 - CASSLADWPQRGLADTQYF TGTGCCAGCAGCTTAGCGGATTGGCCCCAGCGGGGGTTAGCAGATACGCAGTATTTT
TRBJ1-2 13 TRBV11-1 TRBD1 few CASSKQGIHGYTF TGTGCCAGCAGTAAACAGGGGATCCATGGCTACACCTTC
TRBJ2-7 16 TRBV6-1 - few CASSATGTTSSYEQYF TGTGCCAGCAGTGCCACCGGGACAACCAGCTCCTACGAGCAGTACTTC
TRBJ2-1 18 TRBV6-2/TRBV6-3 - many CASSYPSLKVSDDNEQFF TGTGCCAGCAGTTACCCTAGCCTTAAAGTCTCGGACGACAATGAGCAGTTCTTC
TRBJ2-7 15 TRBV7-9 TRBD1 - CASSQGTANCYEQYF TGTGCCAGCAGCCAGGGGACAGCAAACTGCTACGAGCAGTACTTC
TRBJ2-6 18 TRBV6-5 - - CASSYVAEPLSGANVRTF TGTGCCAGCAGTTATGTCGCAGAACCCCTCTCTGGGGCCAACGTCCGGACTTTC
TRBJ2-3 17 TRBV7-2 TRBD2 - CAGAKGSGGAGTDTQYF TGTGCCGGCGCAAAAGGAAGCGGGGGGGCGGGCACAGATACGCAGTATTTT
TRBJ1-4 16 TRBV18 TRBD1 - CASSPPLNRGYEKLFF TGTGCCAGCTCACCACCGTTGAACAGGGGTTATGAAAAACTGTTTTTT
TRBJ1-1 12 TRBV5-5 - - CASSLSEGGAFF TGTGCCAGCAGCTTGTCAGAAGGGGGGGCTTTCTTT
TRBJ1-6 15 TRBV12-3/TRBV12-4 - few CASSLRGQYNSPLHF TGTGCCAGCAGTTTACGGGGACAATATAATTCACCCCTCCACTTT
TRBJ2-2 15 TRBV7-3 - - CASSWPSTVPGELFF TGTGCCAGCAGCTGGCCGTCGACAGTGCCCGGGGAGCTGTTTTTT
TRBJ1-2 14 TRBV7-2 - few CASSLATVFYGYTF TGTGCCAGCAGCTTAGCGACAGTATTCTATGGCTACACCTTC
TRBJ2-4 15 TRBV7-2 TRBD2 few CASSFGPSGGLLQYF TGTGCCAGCAGCTTCGGGCCTAGCGGGGGGCTTTTGCAGTACTTC